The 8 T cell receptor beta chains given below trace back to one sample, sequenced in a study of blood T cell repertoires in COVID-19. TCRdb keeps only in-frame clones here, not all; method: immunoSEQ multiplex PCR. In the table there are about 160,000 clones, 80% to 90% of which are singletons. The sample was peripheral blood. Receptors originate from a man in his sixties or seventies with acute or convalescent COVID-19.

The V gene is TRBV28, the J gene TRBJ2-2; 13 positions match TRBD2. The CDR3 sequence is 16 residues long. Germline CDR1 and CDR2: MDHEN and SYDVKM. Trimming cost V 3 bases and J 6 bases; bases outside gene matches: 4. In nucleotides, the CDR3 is TGTGCCAGCAGTTTTCGGACTAGCGGGGGCTCCGGGGAGCTGTTTTTT. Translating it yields CASSFRTSGGSGELFF.

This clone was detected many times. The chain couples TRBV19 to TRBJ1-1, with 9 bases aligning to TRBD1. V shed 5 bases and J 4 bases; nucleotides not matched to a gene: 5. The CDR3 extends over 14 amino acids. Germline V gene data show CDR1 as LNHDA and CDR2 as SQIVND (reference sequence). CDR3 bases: TGTGCCAGTAGTCCAGGACAGGGGACCACTGAAGCTTTCTTT. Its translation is CASSPGQGTTEAFF.

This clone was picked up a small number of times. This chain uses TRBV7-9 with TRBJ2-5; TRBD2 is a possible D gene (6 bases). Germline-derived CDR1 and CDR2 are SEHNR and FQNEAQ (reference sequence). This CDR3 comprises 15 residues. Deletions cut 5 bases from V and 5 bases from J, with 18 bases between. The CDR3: CASSTGLLTRETQYF. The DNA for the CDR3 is TGTGCCAGCAGCACCGGACTACTGACCCGGGAGACCCAGTACTTC. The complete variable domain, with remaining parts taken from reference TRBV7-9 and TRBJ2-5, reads DTGVSQNPRHKITKRGQNVTFRCDPISEHNRLYWYRQTLGQGPEFLTYFQNEAQLEKSRLLSDRFSAERPKGSFSTLEIQRTEQGDSAMYLCASSTGLLTRETQYFGPGTRLLVL.

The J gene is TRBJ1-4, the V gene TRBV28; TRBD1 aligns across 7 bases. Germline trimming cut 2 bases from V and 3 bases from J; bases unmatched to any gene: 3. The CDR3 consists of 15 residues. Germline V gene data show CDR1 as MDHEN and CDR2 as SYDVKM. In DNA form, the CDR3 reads TGTGCCAGCAGTTTAGAGGGGGCAGCTAATGAAAAACTGTTTTTT. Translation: CASSLEGAANEKLFF.

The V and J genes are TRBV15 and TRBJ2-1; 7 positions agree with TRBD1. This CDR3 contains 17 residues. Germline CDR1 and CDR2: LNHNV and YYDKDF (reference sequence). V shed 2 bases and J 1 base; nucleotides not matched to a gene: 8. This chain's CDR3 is CATSRPRQGVSYNEQFF. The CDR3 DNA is TGTGCCACCAGCAGACCGCGGCAGGGGGTATCCTACAATGAGCAGTTCTTC.

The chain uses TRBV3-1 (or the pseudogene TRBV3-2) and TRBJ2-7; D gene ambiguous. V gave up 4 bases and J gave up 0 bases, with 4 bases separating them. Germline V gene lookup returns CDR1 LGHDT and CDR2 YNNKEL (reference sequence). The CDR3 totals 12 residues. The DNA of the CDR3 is TGTGCCAGCAGCCCGAGCTCCTACGAGCAGTACTTC. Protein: CASSPSSYEQYF.

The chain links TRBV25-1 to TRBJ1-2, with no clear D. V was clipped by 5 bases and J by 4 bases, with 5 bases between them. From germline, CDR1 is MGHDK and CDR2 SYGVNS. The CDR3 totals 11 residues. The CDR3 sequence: CASSMSYGYTF. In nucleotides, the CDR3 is TGTGCCAGCAGTATGAGCTATGGCTACACCTTC.

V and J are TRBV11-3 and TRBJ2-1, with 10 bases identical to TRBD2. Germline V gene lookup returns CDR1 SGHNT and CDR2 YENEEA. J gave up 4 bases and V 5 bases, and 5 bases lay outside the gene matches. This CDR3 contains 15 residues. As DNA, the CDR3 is TGTGCCAGCAGCCCAGGGACTAGCGTTTACAATGAGCAGTTCTTC. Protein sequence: CASSPGTSVYNEQFF.